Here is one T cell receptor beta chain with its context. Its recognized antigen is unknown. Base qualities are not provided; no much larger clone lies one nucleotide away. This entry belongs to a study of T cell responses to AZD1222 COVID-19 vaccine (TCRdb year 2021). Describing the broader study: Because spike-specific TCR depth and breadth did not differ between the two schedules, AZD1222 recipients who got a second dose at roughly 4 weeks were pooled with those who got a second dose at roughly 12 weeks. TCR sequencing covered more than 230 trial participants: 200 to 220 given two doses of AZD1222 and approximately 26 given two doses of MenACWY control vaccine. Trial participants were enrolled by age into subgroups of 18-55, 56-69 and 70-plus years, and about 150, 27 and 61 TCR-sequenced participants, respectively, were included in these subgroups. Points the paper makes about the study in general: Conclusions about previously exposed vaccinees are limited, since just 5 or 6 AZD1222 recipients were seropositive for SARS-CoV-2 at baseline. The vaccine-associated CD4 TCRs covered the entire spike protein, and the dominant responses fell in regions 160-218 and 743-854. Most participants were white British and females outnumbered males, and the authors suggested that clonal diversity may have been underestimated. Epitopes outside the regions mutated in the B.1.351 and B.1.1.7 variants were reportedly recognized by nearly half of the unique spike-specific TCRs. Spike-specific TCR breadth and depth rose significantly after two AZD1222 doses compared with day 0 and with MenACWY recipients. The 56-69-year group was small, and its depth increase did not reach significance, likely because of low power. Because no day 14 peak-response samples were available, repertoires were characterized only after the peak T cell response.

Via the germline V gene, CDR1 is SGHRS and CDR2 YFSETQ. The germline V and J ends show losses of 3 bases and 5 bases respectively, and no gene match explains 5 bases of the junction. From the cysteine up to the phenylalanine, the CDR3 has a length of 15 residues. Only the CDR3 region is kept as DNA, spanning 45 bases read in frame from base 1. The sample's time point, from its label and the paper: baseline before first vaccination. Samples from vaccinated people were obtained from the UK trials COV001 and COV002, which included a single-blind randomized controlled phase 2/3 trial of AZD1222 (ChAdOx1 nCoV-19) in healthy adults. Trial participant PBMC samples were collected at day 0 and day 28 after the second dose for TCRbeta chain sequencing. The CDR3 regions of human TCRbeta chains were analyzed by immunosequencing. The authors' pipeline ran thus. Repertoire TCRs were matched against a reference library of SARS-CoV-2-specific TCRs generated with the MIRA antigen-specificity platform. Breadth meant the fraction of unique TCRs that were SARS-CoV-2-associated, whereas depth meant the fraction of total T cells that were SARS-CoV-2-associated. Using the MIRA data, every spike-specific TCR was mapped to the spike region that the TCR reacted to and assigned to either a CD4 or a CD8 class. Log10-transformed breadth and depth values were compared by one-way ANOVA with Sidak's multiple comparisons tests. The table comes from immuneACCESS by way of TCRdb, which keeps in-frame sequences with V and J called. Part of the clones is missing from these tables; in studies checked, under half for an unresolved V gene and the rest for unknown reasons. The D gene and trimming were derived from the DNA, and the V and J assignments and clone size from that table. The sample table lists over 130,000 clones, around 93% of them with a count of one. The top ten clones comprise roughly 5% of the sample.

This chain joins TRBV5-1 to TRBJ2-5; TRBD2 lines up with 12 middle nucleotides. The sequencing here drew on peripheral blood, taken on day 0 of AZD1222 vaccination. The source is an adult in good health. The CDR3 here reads CASSSDLAGGETQYF. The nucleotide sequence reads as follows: TGCGCCAGCAGCTCGGATCTAGCGGGGGGGGAGACCCAGTACTTC.